These 24 T cell receptor beta chains share one sample of origin, sequenced in a study of tissue T cells after allogeneic stem cell transplantation. Generated by immunoSEQ multiplex PCR, the TCRdb table keeps only in-frame clones and is missing some. This sample yields 7,500 to 8,000 clones, of which under 40% are seen a single time; 5.5% to 7.5% belongs to the top ten. As to time point: mouse harvest day 14 after allogeneic transplant. Mouse grafts combined 10^7 T-cell-depleted bone marrow cells with 10^6 splenic CD5+ T cells. Sequencing was carried out using skin. The receptors shown here come from a female BALB/c mouse given C57BL/6 T cells with graft-versus-host disease after an allogeneic hematopoietic cell transplant.

This clone was observed a handful of times. The listed genes are named as in mouse. The read terminates 1 residue before the CDR3 end, so the remaining end is supplied by the germline J gene. The chain is built from TRBV23 and TRBJ2-7. The V gene's germline CDR1 is KGHTA and CDR2 FQNQQP. This CDR3 is built from 11 residues. The DNA read from the CDR3 is TGCTCCAGCAGTCAAGGGTTGGAACAGTAC. This codes for CSSSQGLEQY. The full CDR3 protein reads CSSSQGLEQYF.

In this sample, this clone turned up a few times. Gene names are the mouse ones. The read is 1 residue too short to cover the CDR3 end, so that end is filled in from the germline J gene. V and J are TRBV5 and TRBJ1-2; tentatively, D is TRBD1 (5 bases). The CDR3 sequence is 13 residues long. V lost 0 bases and J 5 bases, leaving 7 bases between the germline ends. From germline, CDR1 is LGHNA and CDR2 YNLKQL (reference sequence). The CDR3 bases that were read are TGTGCCAGCAGCCAAGATTGGGGGTCCGACTACACC. Translated, it gives CASSQDWGSDYT. The full-length CDR3 reads as CASSQDWGSDYTF.

Details on this clone: Here the gene names and germline are mouse. The observed sequence ends 1 residue before the CDR3 terminus, with the missing tail filled in from the germline J gene. The chain joins TRBV26 to TRBJ2-7; TRBD2 matches at 10 bases. The ends lost 0 bases at V and 5 bases at J; junction bases unmatched: 4. The germline CDR1 and CDR2 sequences are KGHPV and FQNQEV (reference sequence). This CDR3 contains 15 residues. The CDR3 protein is CASSLSLGGRHEQYF. The CDR3 bases that were read are TGTGCCAGCAGTCTGTCTCTGGGGGGGCGGCATGAACAGTAC.

A word on this clone: Any gene name here is a mouse gene name. Read data end 1 residue before the CDR3 end; the end is taken from the germline J gene. V and J are TRBV5 and TRBJ2-7; D remains ambiguous. The germline V gene has CDR1 LGHNA and CDR2 YNLKQL (reference sequence). The CDR3 sequence is 12 residues long. The germline V and J ends were trimmed by 0 bases and 6 bases, with 6 bases remaining between them. CDR3 loop: CASSQDQSEQYF. The sequenced part of the CDR3 DNA is TGTGCCAGCAGCCAAGATCAGTCTGAACAGTAC.

This clone has more than one count but fewer than ten. The genes and germline here are from mouse. The read stops 1 residue short of the end of the CDR3; the missing end is completed from the germline J gene. The sample carries other DNA sequences with the same CDR3. The gene calls are TRBV26 and TRBJ2-2, with a possible D match to TRBD1 (5 bases). Germline CDR1 reads KGHPV; CDR2 reads FQNQEV (reference sequence). The CDR3 extends over 14 amino acids. V was shortened by 3 bases and J by 2 bases, with 7 bases between the two germline ends. CDR3 amino acids: CASSLDSNTGQLYF. The sequenced part of the CDR3 DNA is TGTGCCAGCAGTCTTGACAGTAACACCGGGCAGCTCTAC.

This clone has more than one count but fewer than ten. The genes and germline here are from mouse. The CDR3 extends 1 residue past the end of the read, so its final part is completed from the germline J gene. The chain uses TRBV26 and TRBJ2-1; TRBD1 matches 8 bases. Germline CDR1 is KGHPV and CDR2 is FQNQEV (reference sequence). The V and J ends lost 6 bases and 5 bases, in that order; junction bases with no gene match: 0. The CDR3 is 12 amino acids. CDR3 amino acids: CASRGQDAEQFF. The covered CDR3 bases are TGTGCCAGCAGGGGACAGGATGCTGAGCAGTTC. Based on the CDR3 plus reference TRBV26 and TRBJ2-1, the full variable domain is NSKVIQTPRYLVKGQGQKAKMRCIPEKGHPVVFWYQQNKNNEFKFLINFQNQEVLQQIDMTEKRFSAECPSNSPCSLEIQSSEAGDSALYLCASRGQDAEQFFGPGTRLTVL.

This clone has more than one count but fewer than ten. Mouse gene names and germline throughout. The CDR3 bases that were read are TGCACCTGCAGTGATTCTGGAAATACGCTCTAT. It translates to CTCSDSGNTLY. The complete CDR3 protein is CTCSDSGNTLYF. V usage is TRBV1 and J usage is TRBJ1-3; D gene uncertain. The read stops 1 residue short of the end of the CDR3; the missing end is completed from the germline J gene. In germline, CDR1 is NSQYPW, CDR2 LRSPGD (reference sequence). This CDR3 comprises 12 residues. V dropped 4 bases and J dropped 0 bases, with 1 base sitting between them.

Remarks on this clone: The genes are named according to mouse. The CDR3 goes on 1 residue after the read ends, and that part is filled in from the germline J gene. This sequence joins TRBV23 and TRBJ2-3; TRBD1, as called in the table, went unchecked against the DNA. Germline V lookup: CDR1 KGHTA, CDR2 FQNQQP. This CDR3 contains 13 residues. The CDR3 sequence is CSSSPGQTETLYF. The part of the CDR3 DNA that was read is TGCTCCAGCAGCCCCGGACAAACAGAAACGCTGTAT.

As concerns this clone: Gene names refer to mouse genes. The read terminates 1 residue ahead of where the CDR3 ends, so the germline J gene completes it. The gene calls are TRBV26 and TRBJ2-3, with 7 positions matching TRBD1. With 4 bases clipped from V and 1 base from J, the junction kept 5 bases outside the gene matches. Germline V gene lookup returns CDR1 KGHPV and CDR2 FQNQEV (reference sequence). This CDR3 contains 15 residues. CDR3 bases read: TGTGCCAGCAGTCCGACAGGGAGGGGTGCAGAAACGCTGTAT. Encoded protein: CASSPTGRGAETLY. The whole CDR3 protein is CASSPTGRGAETLYF.

This clone qualifies as medium-sized. These gene names are mouse names. The CDR3 extends 1 residue past the end of the read, so its final part is completed from the germline J gene. This chain links TRBV23 with TRBJ1-2; TRBD1, the table's D call, lacks a check against the DNA. The CDR3 spans 14 residues. CDR1 is KGHTA, CDR2 FQNQQP, per germline. The DNA read from the CDR3 is TGCTCCAGCAGTCAAGGACAAGCAAACTCCGACTACACC. Protein sequence: CSSSQGQANSDYT. The entire CDR3 sequence reads CSSSQGQANSDYTF.

This clone was detected only a few times. Gene names and germline refer to mouse. The sequenced fragment ends 1 residue before the CDR3 boundary, so the rest is inferred from the germline J gene. The J gene is TRBJ1-3, the V gene TRBV13-2; 11 bases match TRBD1. The CDR3 has 14 amino acids. The V gene's germline CDR1 is NNHNN and CDR2 SYGAGS (reference sequence). J was trimmed by 3 bases and V by 5 bases; bases with no gene match: 1. CDR3 bases read: TGTGCCAGCGGGGACAGGGGGCTTGGAAATACGCTCTAT. Translated, it gives CASGDRGLGNTLY. The full CDR3 protein is CASGDRGLGNTLYF.

Concerning this clone: Gene names refer to mouse genes. The read ends 1 residue before the CDR3 terminus; that terminus is restored from the germline J gene. The gene calls are TRBV3 and TRBJ1-2, with TRBD1 matching over 10 bases. Trimming removed 4 bases from V and 1 base from J; junction bases left unmatched: 3. Per the germline V gene, CDR1 is SNHLY and CDR2 is FYNGKV (reference sequence). The CDR3 is 15 amino acids. CDR3 DNA (partial): TGTGCCAGCAGCTCTCGGGACAGGGGAAACTCCGACTACACC. Amino acid sequence: CASSSRDRGNSDYT. The CDR3 reads in full as CASSSRDRGNSDYTF.

This clone is deemed large. The gene names given are mouse names. The read halts 1 residue ahead of the CDR3 end, with the missing end drawn from the germline J gene. This sequence joins TRBV1 and TRBJ2-3, with D perhaps TRBD1 or TRBD2 (6 bases each). With 6 bases removed from V and 0 bases from J, the gap between germline ends came to 10 bases. CDR1 and CDR2 from the germline V gene are NSQYPW and LRSPGD (reference sequence). CDR3 length: 14 residues. The CDR3 bases that were read are TGCACCTGCAGGGGGGCAGTTAGTGCAGAAACGCTGTAT. Amino acids: CTCRGAVSAETLY. The entire CDR3 reads CTCRGAVSAETLYF.

This clone is labeled medium-sized. Gene names and germline refer to mouse. The CDR3 end lies 1 residue beyond the end of the read and is filled in from the germline J gene. This chain connects TRBV13-1 to TRBJ2-1; TRBD1 matches at 7 bases. The V and J ends lost 3 bases and 7 bases, in that order; junction bases with no gene match: 4. The germline V gene has CDR1 NSHNY and CDR2 SYGAGN. This CDR3 has 13 residues. This chain's CDR3 is CASSGQGGAEQFF. CDR3 bases read: TGTGCCAGCAGTGGACAGGGTGGCGCTGAGCAGTTC.

Regarding this clone: These gene names are mouse names. The read ends 1 residue shy of where the CDR3 ends; the end is completed using the germline J gene. V gene TRBV16 combines with J gene TRBJ1-1; 7 positions match TRBD1. The CDR3 totals 14 residues. The germline V gene encodes CDR1 SGHSA and CDR2 FRNQAP. Trimming cost V 6 bases and J 0 bases; bases outside gene matches: 4. Partial CDR3 DNA: TGTGCAAGCAGTCTACAGGGGTCAAACACAGAAGTCTTC. As protein: CASSLQGSNTEVF. The complete CDR3 reads CASSLQGSNTEVFF.

Of note for this clone: The gene names here belong to mouse. Sequencing ends 1 residue short of the CDR3 end; the germline J gene provides the rest. Other nucleotide sequences in the sample specify the same CDR3. The rearrangement joins TRBV26 to TRBJ2-5, with D unclear. The germline V and J ends were trimmed by 3 bases and 3 bases, with 7 bases remaining between them. Germline V gene lookup returns CDR1 KGHPV and CDR2 FQNQEV (reference sequence). The CDR3 is 13 residues long. Incomplete CDR3 DNA: TGTGCCAGCAGTCTAGGCAATCAAGACACCCAGTAC. It is translated as CASSLGNQDTQY. The entire CDR3 protein is CASSLGNQDTQYF. The whole variable domain, filled in from reference TRBV26 and TRBJ2-5, reads NSKVIQTPRYLVKGQGQKAKMRCIPEKGHPVVFWYQQNKNNEFKFLINFQNQEVLQQIDMTEKRFSAECPSNSPCSLEIQSSEAGDSALYLCASSLGNQDTQYFGPGTRLLVL.

The table lists this clone with a few counts. Genes and germline come from the mouse. The CDR3 end is not reached by the read, which stops 1 residue before it; the germline J gene fills it in. The chain has TRBV20 and TRBJ1-1; TRBD1 agrees at 7 bases. V was pared by 2 bases and J by 3 bases, with 0 bases of the junction left unmatched. Germline V lookup: CDR1 GFQATS, CDR2 STVNSAI. The CDR3 has 12 amino acids. CDR3 DNA (partial): TGTGGTGCTAGGAGGGGGCACACAGAAGTCTTC. Translation gives CGARRGHTEVF. The whole CDR3 is CGARRGHTEVFF.

Comment on this clone: Gene names and germline match the mouse. From the germline J gene comes the end of the CDR3, since the read stops 1 residue before it. The chain links TRBV23 to TRBJ2-1; the DNA was not compared with TRBD1, the D call given in the table. The CDR3 consists of 16 residues. The germline gives CDR1 KGHTA, CDR2 FQNQQP. This CDR3 is CSSSQVGTYNYAEQFF. The CDR3 bases that were read are TGCTCCAGCAGTCAAGTGGGGACATATAACTATGCTGAGCAGTTC.

Notes on this clone: Mouse gene names and germline throughout. The read ends 1 residue before the CDR3 terminus; that terminus is restored from the germline J gene. The rearrangement joins TRBV24 to TRBJ2-3; D uncertain. V was pared by 1 base and J by 6 bases, with 5 bases between. The CDR3 length is 12 residues. Looked up from germline, CDR1 is KGHTA and CDR2 is FRNEEI. CDR3 DNA (partial): TGTGCCAGCAGTCTGTCGGGGGAAACGCTGTAT. Protein product: CASSLSGETLY. The whole CDR3 reads CASSLSGETLYF.

Notes on this clone: Here the gene names and germline are mouse. The read finishes 1 residue shy of the CDR3 end, and the germline J gene is used to complete it. J is TRBJ2-3 and V is TRBV16, with D unclear. Germline CDR1 SGHSA, CDR2 FRNQAP. Trimming took off 3 bases at V and 0 bases at J, with 4 bases between the two ends. CDR3 length equals 13 residues. The covered CDR3 bases are TGTGCAAGCAGCTTCACTAGTGCAGAAACGCTGTAT. The encoded protein is CASSFTSAETLY. The entire CDR3 reads CASSFTSAETLYF. Supplemented by reference TRBV16 and TRBJ2-3, the full variable domain reads NAGVIQTPRHKVTGKGQEATLWCEPISGHSAVFWYRQTIVQGLEFLTYFRNQAPIDDSGMPKERFSAQMPNQSHSTLKIQSTQPQDSAVYLCASSFTSAETLYFGSGTRLTVL.

Of note for this clone: Gene labels here are mouse ones. The read gets to within 1 residue of the CDR3 end, and the germline J gene fills in the rest. V is TRBV26 and J is TRBJ2-3, with D uncertain. Germline CDR1 reads KGHPV; CDR2 reads FQNQEV (reference sequence). The CDR3 runs 14 residues. Trimming stripped 6 bases from V and 0 bases from J, with 10 bases between. The sequenced part of the CDR3 DNA is TGTGCCAGCAGCCCTCAAGCTAGTGCAGAAACGCTGTAT. It yields the protein CASSPQASAETLY. The entire CDR3 protein is CASSPQASAETLYF.

For this clone: Mouse germline and gene names are used. The CDR3 is cut off 1 residue early in the read; its end comes from the germline J gene. This chain links TRBV13-2 with TRBJ2-2, with 10 positions matching TRBD2. J gave up 0 bases and V 1 base, and 3 bases lay outside the gene matches. Germline V gene sequence: CDR1 NNHNN, CDR2 SYGAGS (reference sequence). The CDR3 totals 17 residues. The sequenced part of the CDR3 DNA is TGTGCCAGCGGTGATACCGGGACTGGGGCAAACACCGGGCAGCTCTAC. Amino acid sequence: CASGDTGTGANTGQLY. The entire CDR3 reads CASGDTGTGANTGQLYF.

For this clone: Gene names are the mouse ones. The observed sequence ends 1 residue before the CDR3 terminus, with the missing tail filled in from the germline J gene. The chain links TRBV26 to TRBJ2-2; a weak D match, TRBD2 (5 bases). The germline gives CDR1 KGHPV, CDR2 FQNQEV (reference sequence). CDR3 length: 14 amino acids. Trimming took 4 bases from V and 4 from J, leaving 10 bases between them. The DNA read from the CDR3 is TGTGCCAGCAGTCCCACGTGGGGCACCGGGCAGCTCTAC. It is translated as CASSPTWGTGQLY. The CDR3, in full, reads CASSPTWGTGQLYF.

A note on this clone: Gene names and germline refer to mouse. The CDR3 end lies 1 residue beyond the end of the read and is filled in from the germline J gene. The chain has TRBV13-3 and TRBJ2-4; D remains unclear. The CDR3 is made up of 11 amino acids. Germline CDR1 NNHDY, CDR2 SYVADS. V lost 5 bases and J 5 bases, leaving 6 bases between the germline ends. CDR3: CASSTRNTLYF. The covered CDR3 bases are TGTGCCAGCAGCACAAGAAACACCTTGTAC.